These 14 T cell receptor beta chains came from one sample sequenced in a study of beta chain features in type 1 diabetes. Every bit of the isolated RNA underwent reverse transcription, so sequencing read expressed TCRB transcripts. Produced via immunoSEQ multiplex PCR; TCRdb's table is partial and in-frame only. Here the sample spans 300,000 to 400,000 clones, 10% to 15% being singletons. Sequencing used naive CD4+ T cells from blood. The receptors come from a man aged 18 to 30 in good health.

The rearrangement links TRBV25-1 to TRBJ2-5; tentative D call: TRBD2 (7 bases). V dropped 0 bases and J dropped 4 bases, with 12 bases sitting between them. Germline CDR1 MGHDK, CDR2 SYGVNS. The CDR3 extends over 15 amino acids. The CDR3 DNA reads TGTGCCAGCAGTGAATATGGGGGGGGCAGAGAGACCCAGTACTTC. Encoded protein: CASSEYGGGRETQYF.

With regard to this clone: The same CDR3 is also encoded by other DNA sequences in this sample. The rearrangement uses TRBV6-1 and TRBJ2-7; D possibly corresponds to TRBD1 (5 bases). The V and J ends lost 2 bases and 4 bases respectively, with 6 bases between them. Germline loops: CDR1 MNHNS, CDR2 SASEGT. The length of the CDR3 is 12 residues. CDR3 nucleotides: TGTGCCAGCAGTGAAAGGGGATACGAGCAGTACTTC. Amino acid sequence: CASSERGYEQYF.

The table lists this clone with a few counts. This sequence joins TRBV7-2 and TRBJ2-1; TRBD1 is a possible D gene (6 bases). Trimming took off 1 base at V and 10 bases at J, with 8 bases between the two ends. This CDR3 spans 12 amino acids. CDR1 SGHTA and CDR2 FQGNSA come from the germline V gene. CDR3 amino acids: CASSLVRGEQFF. As DNA, the CDR3 is TGTGCCAGCAGCTTAGTTAGGGGGGAGCAGTTCTTC.

The rearrangement joins TRBV29-1 to TRBJ1-1; D is unresolved. V lost 5 bases and J lost 0, with 13 bases in between. CDR1 is SQVTM and CDR2 is ANQGSEA in the germline V gene. This CDR3 is 14 amino acids long. CDR3 loop: CSVPGTTVNTEAFF. CDR3 nucleotides: TGCAGCGTTCCGGGAACTACGGTGAACACTGAAGCTTTCTTT.

The chain uses TRBV5-1 and TRBJ2-3; 15 nucleotides match TRBD2. Losses at the gene ends were 4 bases for V and 2 bases for J; bases not matched to a gene: 11. Germline-derived CDR1 and CDR2 are SGHRS and YFSETQ. The length of the CDR3 is 19 residues. This CDR3 is CASSGRPGLAGGSTDTQYF. CDR3 coding DNA: TGCGCCAGCAGCGGGCGACCGGGACTAGCGGGGGGATCCACAGATACGCAGTATTTT.

Ten or more counts support this clone. This rearrangement joins TRBV14 to TRBJ2-7; TRBD2 is a possible D gene (6 bases). This CDR3 comprises 15 residues. Trimming cost V 4 bases and J 8 bases, with 21 bases left between them. Germline V gene sequence: CDR1 SGHDN, CDR2 FVKESK. This CDR3 reads CASSLGGSRQTQQYF. CDR3 sequence (DNA): TGTGCCAGCAGCCTCGGGGGATCCAGACAAACTCAGCAGTACTTC.

This chain connects TRBV7-2 to TRBJ1-2; weak D call: TRBD1 (6 bases). The CDR3 length is 15 residues. V lost 4 bases and J 0 bases, leaving 12 bases between the germline ends. The germline V gene has CDR1 SGHTA and CDR2 FQGNSA. The chain's CDR3 is CASSSRTVANYGYTF. For the CDR3, the DNA is TGTGCCAGCAGCTCGAGGACAGTGGCTAACTATGGCTACACCTTC.

The rearrangement joins TRBV7-9 to TRBJ2-3; TRBD2 aligns across 8 bases. This CDR3 contains 15 residues. V was pared by 6 bases and J by 4 bases, with 9 bases of the junction left unmatched. The germline V gene has CDR1 SEHNR and CDR2 FQNEAQ (reference sequence). CDR3 amino acids: CASRLSGVQADTQYF. DNA of the CDR3: TGTGCCAGCAGGCTTAGCGGGGTGCAGGCAGATACGCAGTATTTT.

The chain is built from TRBV30 and TRBJ1-2; no clear D. V lost 0 bases and J 6 bases, leaving 8 bases between the germline ends. CDR1 and CDR2 (germline): GTSNPN, SVGIG (reference sequence). The CDR3 is made up of 12 amino acids. In DNA form, the CDR3 reads TGTGCCTGGAGTGTACACGGGGATGGCTACACCTTC. The encoded protein is CAWSVHGDGYTF. The variable domain in full, with the rest retrieved from reference TRBV30 and TRBJ1-2, is SQTIHQWPATLVQPVGSPLSLECTVEGTSNPNLYWYRQAAGRGLQLLFYSVGIGQISSEVPQNLSASRPQDRQFILSSKKLLLSDSGFYLCAWSVHGDGYTFGSGTRLTVV.

The J gene is TRBJ2-7, the V gene TRBV28; D is possibly TRBD2 (5 bases). Germline V gene lookup returns CDR1 MDHEN and CDR2 SYDVKM. V dropped 7 bases and J dropped 0 bases, with 16 bases sitting between them. This CDR3 comprises 15 residues. CDR3 residues: CASNKGWRSSYEQYF. CDR3 bases: TGTGCCAGCAATAAAGGGTGGAGGAGCTCCTACGAGCAGTACTTC. Variable domain in full (rest from reference TRBV28 and TRBJ2-7): DVKVTQSSRYLVKRTGEKVFLECVQDMDHENMFWYRQDPGLGLRLIYFSYDVKMKEKGDIPEGYSVSREKKERFSLILESASTNQTSMYLCASNKGWRSSYEQYFGPGTRLTVT.

This clone was found a few times. This chain uses TRBV9 with TRBJ1-1; 7 nucleotides agree with TRBD1. The CDR3 contains 14 residues. The V and J ends lost 4 bases and 0 bases, in that order; junction bases with no gene match: 3. CDR1 SGDLS and CDR2 YYNGEE come from the germline V gene. CDR3 amino acids: CASSLDRVNTEAFF. CDR3 nucleotides: TGTGCCAGCAGCCTCGACAGGGTGAACACTGAAGCTTTCTTT.

The chain recombines TRBV7-2 with TRBJ1-1; 11 bases are a match to TRBD1. Germline V CDR1 and CDR2: SGHTA, FQGNSA. V gave up 5 bases and J gave up 3 bases; unmatched junction bases: 5. This CDR3 has 15 amino acids. The CDR3: CASSPRTGGHTEAFF. Here the CDR3 DNA reads TGTGCCAGCAGCCCTCGGACAGGGGGCCACACTGAAGCTTTCTTT.

V is TRBV25-1 and J is TRBJ2-7, with TRBD1 as a possible D gene (5 bases). V dropped 7 bases and J dropped 2 bases, with 12 bases sitting between them. Germline V gives CDR1 MGHDK, CDR2 SYGVNS. CDR3 length equals 13 residues. The CDR3 protein is CASTQTDTYEQYF. CDR3 in DNA: TGTGCCAGCACCCAGACAGATACCTACGAGCAGTACTTC.

The chain links TRBV28 to TRBJ2-3, with TRBD1 matching 8 bases. V lost 7 bases and J lost 3; bases outside the gene matches: 15. This CDR3 region has 17 residues. Per the germline V gene, CDR1 is MDHEN and CDR2 is SYDVKM. CDR3 amino acids: CASKGFWTDRGTDTQYF. The CDR3 coding sequence is TGTGCCAGCAAGGGTTTCTGGACCGACAGGGGAACAGATACGCAGTATTTT.